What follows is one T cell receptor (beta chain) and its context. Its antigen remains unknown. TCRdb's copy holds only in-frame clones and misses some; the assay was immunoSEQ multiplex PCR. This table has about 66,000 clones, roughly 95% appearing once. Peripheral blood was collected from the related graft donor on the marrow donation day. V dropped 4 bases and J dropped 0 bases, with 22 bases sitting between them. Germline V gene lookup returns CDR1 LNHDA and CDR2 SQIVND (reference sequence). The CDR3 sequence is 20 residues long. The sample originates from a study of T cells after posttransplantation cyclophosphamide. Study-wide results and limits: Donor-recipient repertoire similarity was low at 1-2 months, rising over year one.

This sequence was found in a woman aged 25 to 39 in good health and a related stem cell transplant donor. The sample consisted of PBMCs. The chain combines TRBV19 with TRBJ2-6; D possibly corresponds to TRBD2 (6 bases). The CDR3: CASSSGVGGLRSSGANVLTF. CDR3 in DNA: TGTGCCAGTAGTAGTGGGGTAGGCGGACTACGGAGCTCTGGGGCCAACGTCCTGACTTTC.